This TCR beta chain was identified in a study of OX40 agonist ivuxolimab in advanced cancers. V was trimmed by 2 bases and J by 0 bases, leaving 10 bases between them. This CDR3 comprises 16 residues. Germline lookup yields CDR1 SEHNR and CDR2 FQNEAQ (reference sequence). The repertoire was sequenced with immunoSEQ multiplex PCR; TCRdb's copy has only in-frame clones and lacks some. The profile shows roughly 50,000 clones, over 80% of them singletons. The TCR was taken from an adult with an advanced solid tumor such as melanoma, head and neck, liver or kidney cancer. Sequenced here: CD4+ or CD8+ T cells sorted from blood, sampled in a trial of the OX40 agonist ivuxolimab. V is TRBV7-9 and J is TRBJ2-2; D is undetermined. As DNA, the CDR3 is TGTGCCAGCAGCTTACCAGGAACAACGAACACCGGGGAGCTGTTTTTT. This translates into CASSLPGTTNTGELFF. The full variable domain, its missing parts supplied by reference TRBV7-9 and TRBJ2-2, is DTGVSQNPRHKITKRGQNVTFRCDPISEHNRLYWYRQTLGQGPEFLTYFQNEAQLEKSRLLSDRFSAERPKGSFSTLEIQRTEQGDSAMYLCASSLPGTTNTGELFFGEGSRLTVL.